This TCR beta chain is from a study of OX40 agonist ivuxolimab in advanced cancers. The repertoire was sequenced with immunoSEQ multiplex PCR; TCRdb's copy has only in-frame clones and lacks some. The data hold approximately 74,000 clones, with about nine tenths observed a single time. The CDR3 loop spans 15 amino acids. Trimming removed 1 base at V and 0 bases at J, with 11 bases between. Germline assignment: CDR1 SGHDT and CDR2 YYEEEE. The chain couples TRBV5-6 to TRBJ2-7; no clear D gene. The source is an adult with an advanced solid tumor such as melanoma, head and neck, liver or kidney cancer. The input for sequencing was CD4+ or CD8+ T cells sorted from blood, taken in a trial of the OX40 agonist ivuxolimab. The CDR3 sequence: CASSLLRASSYEQYF. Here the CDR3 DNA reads TGTGCCAGCAGCTTGCTAAGGGCCAGCTCCTACGAGCAGTACTTC.